These T cell receptor beta chains were read from a single sample in a study of identical twins. MiXCR was run by TCRdb on the 5' RACE reads, yielding one entry per CDR3 protein. The table lists fewer than 650,000 distinct CDR3 sequences, roughly 7.1% of them singletons. These records were also assigned to another study, of yellow fever vaccine responses in identical twins.

The sequencing input was PBMCs. The receptors here all came from a woman aged 18-29 years in good health. CDR3s include the opening cysteine and the closing phenylalanine or tryptophan. The D gene is left open where the match is weak. The size field is filled for only some rows; it gives once, few, many or a size class.

TRBV2	NA	TRBJ1-4	few	TGTGCCAGCAGGAGGGGGGGAACTAATGAAAAACTGTTTTTT	CASRRGGTNEKLFF
TRBV5-1	NA	TRBJ2-1	few	TGCGCCAGCAGCCCGGACCCCCAGGCCTACAATGAGCAGTTCTTC	CASSPDPQAYNEQFF
TRBV5-1	TRBD1	TRBJ2-3	NA	TGCGCCAGCAGCAGACGACAGGGGGCAACAGATACGCAGTATTTT	CASSRRQGATDTQYF
TRBV28	TRBD1	TRBJ1-2	NA	TGTGCCAGCAGTTTAGGGACAAGGGGGCGAGGCTACACCTTC	CASSLGTRGRGYTF
TRBV10-1	TRBD1	TRBJ2-2	many	TGCGCCAGCAGACTGACAGGGACCGGGGAGCTGTTTTTT	CASRLTGTGELFF
TRBV4-1	TRBD2	TRBJ2-5	many	TGCGCCAGCACCCGGACTAGGGGAGAGACCCAGTACTTC	CASTRTRGETQYF
TRBV19	NA	TRBJ1-1	many	TGTGCCAGTAGTAAGGCCAATCGGAACACTGAAGCTTTCTTT	CASSKANRNTEAFF
TRBV27	TRBD2	TRBJ2-1	many	TGTGCCAGCAGTTTATCGGCTAGCGGGAGTCATGAGCAGTTCTTC	CASSLSASGSHEQFF
TRBV12-3/TRBV12-4	NA	TRBJ2-7	few	TGTGCCAGCAGTTTTTGGGCCCTCGGCTACGAGCAGTACTTC	CASSFWALGYEQYF
TRBV24-1	NA	TRBJ2-1	few	TGTGCCACCAGTGATTTGGAGGATGAGCAGTTCTTC	CATSDLEDEQFF
TRBV12-3/TRBV12-4	NA	TRBJ2-1	NA	TGTGCCAGCAGTTTCTTCCAGGGAGCCACCTACAATGAGCAGTTCTTC	CASSFFQGATYNEQFF
TRBV5-6	NA	TRBJ2-1	many	TGTGCCAGCAGCCAGGGAAACTACAATGAGCAGTTCTTC	CASSQGNYNEQFF
TRBV28	NA	TRBJ1-2	few	TGTGCCAGCAGTCCGACAGTCAGAGTCTATGGCTACACCTTC	CASSPTVRVYGYTF
TRBV20-1	NA	TRBJ1-1	few	TGCAGTGCTAGAGATTGGGCTGAAGCTTTCTTT	CSARDWAEAFF
TRBV4-1	TRBD2	TRBJ2-1	few	TGCGCCACTCGGACTAGCGGGGGGCACAATGAGCAGTTCTTC	CATRTSGGHNEQFF